This T cell receptor beta chain comes out of a study of shared clonotypes between healthy human individuals. Running of the assay took place at deep level. In replicate PCRs of sorted subsets, around 200 ng DNA, some 28,000 T cell genomes, was used. The data were produced by immunoSEQ multiplex PCR, yet TCRdb's version contains in-frame clones alone and is incomplete. The profile shows approximately 810,000 clones, 80% to 95% of them singletons. Concerning this clone itself: The antigen remains undetermined.

As defined, naive CD8 cells were CD45RO-negative and positively selected for CCR7, with terminally differentiated effector memory CD45RA+ cells excluded. Study results and limitations: Genetic and exposure-history diversity was limited by the few donors. Researchers sampled blood only, noting tissue repertoires likely differ.

This receptor was obtained from a man younger than 40 in good health. Sequencing was performed on naive CD8+ T cells sorted from blood.

This CDR3 reads CASSLGMRVEAFF. In DNA, the CDR3 is TGTGCCAGCAGCTTAGGGATGAGGGTTGAAGCTTTCTTT. This chain joins TRBV11-3 and TRBJ1-1; unclear D gene. Trimming left V 1 base short and J 7 bases short, with 10 bases between. Germline assignment: CDR1 SGHNT and CDR2 YENEEA. The CDR3 runs to 13 residues.